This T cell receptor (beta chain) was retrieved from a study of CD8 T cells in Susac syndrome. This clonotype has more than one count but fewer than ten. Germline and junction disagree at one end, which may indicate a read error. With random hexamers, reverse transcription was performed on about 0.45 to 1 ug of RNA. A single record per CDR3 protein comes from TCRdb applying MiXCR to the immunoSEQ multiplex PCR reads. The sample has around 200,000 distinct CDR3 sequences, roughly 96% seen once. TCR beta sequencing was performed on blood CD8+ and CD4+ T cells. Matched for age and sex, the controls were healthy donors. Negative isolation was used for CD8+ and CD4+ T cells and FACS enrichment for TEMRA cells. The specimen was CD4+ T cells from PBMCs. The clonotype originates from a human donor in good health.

The CDR3 sequence: CASSLAGLQETQYF. The DNA of the CDR3 is TGTGCTAGCAGCTTAGCGGGACTACAAGAGACCCAGTACTTC. The genes are TRBV7-7 and TRBJ2-5; 8 bases agree with TRBD2. Germline CDR1 reads SSHAT; CDR2 reads FNYEAQ (reference sequence). The CDR3 extends over 14 amino acids.